A selection of T cell receptor beta chains follows, all from one sample in a study of OX40 agonist ivuxolimab in advanced cancers. Sequenced by immunoSEQ multiplex PCR; TCRdb stores in-frame clones only, minus some. The sample yields 26,000 or so clones, around 90% seen once. Sequences were derived from CD4+ or CD8+ T cells sorted from blood, sampled in a trial of the OX40 agonist ivuxolimab. Receptor source: an adult with an advanced solid tumor such as melanoma, head and neck, liver or kidney cancer. Both conserved end residues are trimmed from each CDR3. Each record gives: V gene, J gene, CDR3 protein.

V: TRBV6-6; J: TRBJ2-7; CDR3: ASSLRDFSYEQY
V: TRBV27; J: TRBJ2-5; CDR3: ASRGLADGETQY
V: TRBV6-6; J: TRBJ1-2; CDR3: ASSYELSGWGYT
V: TRBV6-6; J: TRBJ2-1; CDR3: ASSYLLTGDNEQF
V: TRBV9; J: TRBJ1-4; CDR3: ASSVEPSPDEKLF
V: TRBV6-1; J: TRBJ1-5; CDR3: ASIEGFDYNQPQH
V: TRBV4-2; J: TRBJ2-5; CDR3: ASSQTRGGEETQY
V: TRBV19; J: TRBJ1-2; CDR3: ASSMGTLVYGYT
V: TRBV29-1; J: TRBJ2-7; CDR3: SVIAGPYEQY
V: TRBV28; J: TRBJ2-7; CDR3: ASSAGLALYEQY
V: TRBV9; J: TRBJ2-3; CDR3: ASSVSGGGVSDTQY
V: TRBV7-9; J: TRBJ2-7; CDR3: ASSSTVYEQY
V: TRBV7-2; J: TRBJ2-2; CDR3: ASSLVGRGSTGELF
V: TRBV7-9; J: TRBJ2-5; CDR3: ASSQLAGGLGTQY
V: TRBV2; J: TRBJ2-7; CDR3: ASNPTGNYEQY
V: TRBV19; J: TRBJ2-3; CDR3: ASSITGGTDTQY